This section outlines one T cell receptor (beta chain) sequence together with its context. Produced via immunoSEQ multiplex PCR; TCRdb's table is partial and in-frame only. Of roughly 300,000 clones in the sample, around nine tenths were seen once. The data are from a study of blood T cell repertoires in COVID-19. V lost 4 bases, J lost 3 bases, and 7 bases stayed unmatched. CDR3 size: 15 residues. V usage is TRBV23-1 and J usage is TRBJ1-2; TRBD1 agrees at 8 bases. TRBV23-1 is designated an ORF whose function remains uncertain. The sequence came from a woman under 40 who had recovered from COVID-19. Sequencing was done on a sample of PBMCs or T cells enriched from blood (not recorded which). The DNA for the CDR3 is TGCGCCAGCAGTCGATCACAGGGGGACGACTATGGCTACACCTTC. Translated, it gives CASSRSQGDDYGYTF.